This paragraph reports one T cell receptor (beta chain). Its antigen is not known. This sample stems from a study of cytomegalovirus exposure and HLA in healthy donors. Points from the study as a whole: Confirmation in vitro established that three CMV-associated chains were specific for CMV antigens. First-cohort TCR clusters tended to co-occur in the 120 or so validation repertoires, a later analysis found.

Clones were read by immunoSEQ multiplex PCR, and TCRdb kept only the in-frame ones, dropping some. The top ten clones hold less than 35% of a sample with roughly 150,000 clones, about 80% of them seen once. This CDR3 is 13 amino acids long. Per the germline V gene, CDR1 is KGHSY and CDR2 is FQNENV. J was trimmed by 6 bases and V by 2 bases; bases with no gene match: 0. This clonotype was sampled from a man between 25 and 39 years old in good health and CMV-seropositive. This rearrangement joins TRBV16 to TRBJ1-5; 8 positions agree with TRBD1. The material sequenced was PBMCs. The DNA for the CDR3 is TGTGCCAGCAGCCAAACAGGGGGTCAGCCCCAGCATTTT. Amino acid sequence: CASSQTGGQPQHF.